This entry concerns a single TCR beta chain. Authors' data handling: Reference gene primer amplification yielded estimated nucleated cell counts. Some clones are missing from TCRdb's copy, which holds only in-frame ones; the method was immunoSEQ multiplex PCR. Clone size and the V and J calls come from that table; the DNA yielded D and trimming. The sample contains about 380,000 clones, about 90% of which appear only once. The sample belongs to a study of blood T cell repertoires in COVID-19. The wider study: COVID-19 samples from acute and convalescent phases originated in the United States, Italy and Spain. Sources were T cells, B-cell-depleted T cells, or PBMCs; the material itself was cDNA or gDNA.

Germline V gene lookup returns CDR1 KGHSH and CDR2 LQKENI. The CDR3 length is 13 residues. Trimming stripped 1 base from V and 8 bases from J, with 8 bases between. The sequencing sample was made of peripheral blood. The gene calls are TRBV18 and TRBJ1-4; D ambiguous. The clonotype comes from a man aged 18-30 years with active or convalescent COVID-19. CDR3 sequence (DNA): TGTGCCAGCTCACCACGGCAGGCGGAAAAACTGTTTTTT. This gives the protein CASSPRQAEKLFF.